This T cell receptor beta chain comes out of a study of PD-L1 blockade in urothelial cancer. Study-level results: Tumor-linked clones in blood grew more by 3 weeks in durable-benefit patients.

Some clones are missing from TCRdb's copy, which holds only in-frame ones; the method was immunoSEQ multiplex PCR. The data contain under 30,000 clones, about 90% of them seen just once; the ten biggest clones take up roughly 3.1%. Notes on this clone: Its specificity is not known.

The CDR3 sequence is 21 residues long. The ends lost 5 bases at V and 0 bases at J; junction bases unmatched: 13. Looked up from germline, CDR1 is MDHEN and CDR2 is SYDVKM. The origin of this receptor is a man in his fifties with urothelial cancer. The rearrangement joins TRBV28 to TRBJ2-2; 15 bases line up with TRBD2. The sample consisted of PBMCs, taken around atezolizumab (anti-PD-L1) treatment. In DNA, the CDR3 is TGTGCCAGCAGTGTCCGACCCGGGACTAGCGGGAGGCGTACGAACACCGGGGAGCTGTTTTTT. This encodes CASSVRPGTSGRRTNTGELFF.